These T cell receptor beta chains were read from a single sample in a study of beta chain features in type 1 diabetes. TCRdb's copy holds only in-frame clones and misses some; the assay was immunoSEQ multiplex PCR. Of roughly 40,000 clones listed, approximately 50% are singletons. Specimen: central memory CD4+ T cells from blood. The receptor set was obtained from a woman between 18 and 29 years old in good health. Each CDR3 is given with its conserved first and last residue. Each record gives: V gene, clone size, D gene, J gene, CDR3 DNA, CDR3 protein. D genes are given only for firm matches. A row's size may be missing; if present it is once, few, many or a size class.

v_call: TRBV14
clone_size: once
d_call: TRBD1
j_call: TRBJ1-2
cdr3_nt: TGTGCCAGCAGCAATATGGGACAGCCCAACTATGGCTACACCTTC
cdr3_aa: CASSNMGQPNYGYTF

v_call: TRBV6-1
clone_size: .
d_call: TRBD2
j_call: TRBJ2-7
cdr3_nt: TGTGCCAGCAGTTTTGCGGGGGGATACGAGCAGTACTTC
cdr3_aa: CASSFAGGYEQYF

v_call: TRBV19
clone_size: few
d_call: .
j_call: TRBJ2-7
cdr3_nt: TGTGCCAGTAGTATAGATACCGGTTACGAGCAGTACTTC
cdr3_aa: CASSIDTGYEQYF

v_call: TRBV18
clone_size: .
d_call: TRBD2
j_call: TRBJ2-2
cdr3_nt: TGTGCCAGCTCACCACGGGGACTAGACACCGGGGAGCTGTTTTTT
cdr3_aa: CASSPRGLDTGELFF

v_call: TRBV11-2
clone_size: few
d_call: TRBD1
j_call: TRBJ1-2
cdr3_nt: TGTGCCAGCAGCTTCAGGGGGGAGTATGGCTACACCTTC
cdr3_aa: CASSFRGEYGYTF

v_call: TRBV27
clone_size: few
d_call: TRBD1
j_call: TRBJ1-2
cdr3_nt: TGTGCCAGCAGTTTATCGCATGGGACAGGATCTGGCTACACCTTC
cdr3_aa: CASSLSHGTGSGYTF

v_call: TRBV2
clone_size: .
d_call: .
j_call: TRBJ1-6
cdr3_nt: TGTGCCAGCGACAAGGATCTTGATTCACCCCTCCACTTT
cdr3_aa: CASDKDLDSPLHF

v_call: TRBV27
clone_size: few
d_call: .
j_call: TRBJ1-6
cdr3_nt: TGTGCCAGCAGGACTCGCGTTGACAGTTCACCCCTCCACTTT
cdr3_aa: CASRTRVDSSPLHF

v_call: TRBV28
clone_size: few
d_call: TRBD1
j_call: TRBJ1-2
cdr3_nt: TGTGCCAGCAGTCCGGGACAGCGGTATGGCTACACCTTC
cdr3_aa: CASSPGQRYGYTF

v_call: TRBV28
clone_size: .
d_call: .
j_call: TRBJ1-1
cdr3_nt: TGTGCCAGTCTACAGGAAATGAACACTGAAGCTTTCTTT
cdr3_aa: CASLQEMNTEAFF

v_call: TRBV5-6
clone_size: .
d_call: TRBD1
j_call: TRBJ1-2
cdr3_nt: TGTGCCAGCAGTTACGGACAGGACAGGATGAGCTACACCTTC
cdr3_aa: CASSYGQDRMSYTF